These 28 T cell receptor beta chains came from one sample sequenced in a study of T cell responses to AZD1222 COVID-19 vaccine (dated by TCRdb to 2020 to 2022). The sample's time point label, decoded: about 28 days (+/-7) after the second vaccine dose. The library was made by the immunoSEQ multiplex PCR assay. TCRdb provides this immuneACCESS table in a form limited to in-frame rearrangements. Some clones are lacking; in checked studies, under half of them reflect an unresolved V gene, and why the rest are absent is not known. This sample holds 150,000 to 200,000 clones; more than 75% were observed only once. Of the sample, roughly 26% falls within the top ten clones. The specimen comprised peripheral blood, sampled 28 days after the second AZD1222 dose. All receptors derive from an adult who received the AZD1222 COVID-19 vaccine.

The DNA of the CDR3 is TGTGCCAGCAGGAGTTCCGGGACTAGCGGGAGCAATGAGCAGTTCTTC. This codes for CASRSSGTSGSNEQFF. V gene TRBV2 combines with J gene TRBJ2-1; 14 positions agree with TRBD2. The CDR3 runs to 16 residues. V lost 6 bases, J lost 6 bases, and 7 bases stayed unmatched. The germline V gene encodes CDR1 SNHLY and CDR2 FYNNEI.

The chain recombines TRBV28 with TRBJ1-2; 7 bases align to TRBD1. From germline, CDR1 is MDHEN and CDR2 SYDVKM. CDR3 size: 11 residues. J was trimmed by 12 bases and V by 8 bases; bases with no gene match: 9. The CDR3 coding sequence is TGTGCCAGCTCTTTCTCAGGGGGTCACACCTTC. The encoded protein is CASSFSGGHTF.

This chain links TRBV3-1 (or the pseudogene TRBV3-2) with TRBJ2-7, with D perhaps TRBD2 (5 bases). Germline loops: CDR1 LGHDT, CDR2 YNNKEL (reference sequence). The CDR3 covers 12 residues. Trimming took 4 bases from V and 7 from J, leaving 11 bases between them. The CDR3 protein is CASSPGLREQYF. CDR3 in DNA: TGTGCCAGCAGCCCGGGATTAAGGGAGCAGTACTTC.

The V and J genes are TRBV2 and TRBJ1-3; possibly TRBD1 for D (6 bases). V dropped 10 bases and J dropped 2 bases, with 15 bases sitting between them. This CDR3 is built from 14 residues. Germline loops: CDR1 SNHLY, CDR2 FYNNEI. As DNA, the CDR3 is TGTGCCACCCGGGGGGCGAATGCTGGAAACACCATATATTTT. Protein sequence: CATRGANAGNTIYF.

The rearrangement uses TRBV9 and TRBJ1-1, with D possibly TRBD1 on 6 matching bases. V lost 3 bases and J 1 base, leaving 10 bases between the germline ends. CDR1 SGDLS and CDR2 YYNGEE come from the germline V gene. The CDR3 is 14 amino acids. CDR3 residues: CASSAQQGNTEAFF. The DNA of the CDR3 is TGTGCCAGCAGCGCCCAACAGGGGAACACTGAAGCTTTCTTT.

The CDR3 loop is CASSQGGTSGFTDTQYF. Written as DNA, the CDR3 is TGCGCCAGCAGCCAAGGGGGGACTAGCGGATTCACAGATACGCAGTATTTT. The rearrangement links TRBV4-3 to TRBJ2-3; 11 nucleotides align to TRBD2. The CDR3 has 17 amino acids. The germline V gene has CDR1 LGHNA and CDR2 YSLEER. With 1 base clipped from V and 2 bases from J, the junction kept 5 bases outside the gene matches.

This sequence joins TRBV7-2 and TRBJ2-1, with 7 nucleotides matching TRBD1. Germline assignment: CDR1 SGHTA and CDR2 FQGNSA. The CDR3 spans 13 residues. V trimming: 5 bases; J trimming: 7 bases; junction bases outside the gene matches: 5. CDR3 loop: CASSVNRGNEQFF. CDR3 bases: TGTGCCAGCAGCGTGAACAGGGGAAATGAGCAGTTCTTC.

This chain uses TRBV18 with TRBJ1-1; a weak D match, TRBD1 (5 bases). The V gene's germline CDR1 is KGHSH and CDR2 LQKENI. V lost 3 bases to trimming and J lost 5 bases, with 10 bases between them. The CDR3 consists of 13 residues. CDR3 residues: CASSPLGGTEAFF. CDR3 DNA: TGTGCCAGCTCACCCCTGGGGGGGACTGAAGCTTTCTTT. Full variable domain (remainder filled in from reference TRBV18 and TRBJ1-1): NAGVMQNPRHLVRRRGQEARLRCSPMKGHSHVYWYRQLPEEGLKFMVYLQKENIIDESGMPKERFSAEFPKEGPSILRIQQVVRGDSAAYFCASSPLGGTEAFFGQGTRLTVV.

The chain uses TRBV4-2 and TRBJ2-1, with D perhaps TRBD1 (6 bases). Germline lookup yields CDR1 LGHNA and CDR2 YNFKEQ. V was trimmed by 1 base and J by 5 bases, leaving 9 bases between them. CDR3 length equals 14 residues. CDR3 DNA: TGTGCCAGCAGCCAAGCCGGACAGCACAATGAGCAGTTCTTC. It yields the protein CASSQAGQHNEQFF.

The chain is built from TRBV4-3 and TRBJ1-3; perhaps TRBD1 as D (5 bases). V lost 0 bases to trimming and J lost 2 bases, with 14 bases between them. The CDR3 runs 17 residues. Germline assignment: CDR1 LGHNA and CDR2 YSLEER. The DNA of the CDR3 is TGCGCCAGCAGCCAAGATATCGGGGGTCACGCTGGAAACACCATATATTTT. The encoded protein is CASSQDIGGHAGNTIYF.

The V call is TRBV19, the J call TRBJ1-2, with D possibly TRBD1 on 5 matching bases. V was shortened by 5 bases and J by 6 bases, with 19 bases between the two germline ends. This CDR3 is 15 amino acids long. CDR1 LNHDA and CDR2 SQIVND come from the germline V gene (reference sequence). The CDR3 coding sequence is TGTGCCAGTAGTGACCGGACAAGCATTAGGGATGGCTACACCTTC. Translation: CASSDRTSIRDGYTF.

The chain links TRBV28 to TRBJ2-7; 9 bases match TRBD1. Unmatched junction bases numbered 11, after V lost 10 bases and J lost 4 bases. This CDR3 region has 14 residues. Looked up from germline, CDR1 is MDHEN and CDR2 is SYDVKM. In DNA form, the CDR3 reads TGTGCCATAGAAAGATCCGGGACAGGGTACGAGCAGTACTTC. This sequence encodes CAIERSGTGYEQYF. Looking up the rest from reference TRBV28 and TRBJ2-7 gives the full variable domain: DVKVTQSSRYLVKRTGEKVFLECVQDMDHENMFWYRQDPGLGLRLIYFSYDVKMKEKGDIPEGYSVSREKKERFSLILESASTNQTSMYLCAIERSGTGYEQYFGPGTRLTVT.

This clone has more than one count but fewer than ten. V gene TRBV7-9 combines with J gene TRBJ1-1; D is unclear. With 3 bases removed from V and 3 bases from J, the gap between germline ends came to 5 bases. Per the germline V gene, CDR1 is SEHNR and CDR2 is FQNEAQ (reference sequence). The CDR3 loop spans 12 amino acids. CDR3 sequence: CASSFADTEAFF. CDR3 coding DNA: TGTGCCAGCAGCTTTGCTGACACTGAAGCTTTCTTT.

This CDR3 is CASSPPLRTSGTYEQYF. CDR3 nucleotide sequence: TGTGCCAGCAGCCCACCGCTACGGACTAGCGGAACCTACGAGCAGTACTTC. This chain uses TRBV6-2 or TRBV6-3 with TRBJ2-7, with 10 positions matching TRBD2. Germline CDR1 is MNHEY and CDR2 is SVGEGT. Trimming cost V 6 bases and J 2 bases; bases outside gene matches: 13. This CDR3 contains 17 residues.

This rearrangement joins TRBV11-2 to TRBJ1-2; TRBD1 matches 7 bases. Germline lookup yields CDR1 SGHAT and CDR2 FQNNGV. The V segment lost 4 bases and the J segment 4 bases; nucleotides outside the gene matches: 9. This CDR3 has 15 residues. CDR3 nucleotide sequence: TGTGCCAGCAGCTCGAACCGGGACAGCTTCTATGGCTACACCTTC. This sequence encodes CASSSNRDSFYGYTF.

J is TRBJ2-1 and V is TRBV4-3; 10 nucleotides align to TRBD2. V lost 2 bases to trimming and J lost 1 base; unmatched junction nucleotides: 8. In germline, CDR1 is LGHNA, CDR2 YSLEER. The CDR3 sequence is 18 residues long. The chain's CDR3 is CASSQSLAGEGSYNEQFF. The CDR3 DNA reads TGCGCCAGCAGCCAATCTCTAGCGGGAGAGGGGTCCTACAATGAGCAGTTCTTC.

The V gene is TRBV28, the J gene TRBJ2-5; D not certain. The V end lost 1 base, the J end lost 5 bases, and 5 bases lay between the germline ends. The CDR3 length is 12 residues. The germline CDR1 and CDR2 sequences are MDHEN and SYDVKM. CDR3 in DNA: TGTGCCAGCAGTTTATATGGGGAGACCCAGTACTTC. As protein: CASSLYGETQYF.

The V and J genes are TRBV29-1 and TRBJ1-1; weak D call: TRBD1 (5 bases). Germline V gives CDR1 SQVTM, CDR2 ANQGSEA. Trimming removed 5 bases from V and 10 bases from J, with 20 bases in between. This CDR3 is built from 13 residues. CDR3 residues: CSVFQGRTFGAFF. The CDR3 region has the DNA TGCAGCGTTTTCCAGGGACGGACATTTGGAGCTTTCTTT.

For the CDR3, the DNA is TGTGCCAGCAGCCCAACACCACCGGGACTAGGGGCAGATACGCAGTATTTT. Its translation: CASSPTPPGLGADTQYF. This sequence joins TRBV7-8 and TRBJ2-3; 8 nucleotides agree with TRBD2. After removal of 5 bases from V and 4 bases from J, the junction contained 14 bases not matched to a gene. Per germline, CDR1 SGHVS and CDR2 FQNEAQ. There are 17 residues in the CDR3.

This rearrangement joins TRBV7-9 to TRBJ2-7; the D is unclear. The CDR3 totals 13 residues. CDR1 SEHNR and CDR2 FQNEAQ come from the germline V gene (reference sequence). The V and J ends lost 7 bases and 2 bases respectively, with 12 bases between them. The CDR3 region has the DNA TGTGCCAGCACTCTCGGAGTCGCCTACGAGCAGTACTTC. As protein: CASTLGVAYEQYF. Full variable domain (remainder filled in from reference TRBV7-9 and TRBJ2-7): DTGVSQNPRHKITKRGQNVTFRCDPISEHNRLYWYRQTLGQGPEFLTYFQNEAQLEKSRLLSDRFSAERPKGSFSTLEIQRTEQGDSAMYLCASTLGVAYEQYFGPGTRLTVT.

The rearrangement joins TRBV9 to TRBJ2-3, with TRBD2 identical over 11 bases. The J segment lost 3 bases and the V segment lost 0 bases, leaving 0 bases of the junction unmatched. CDR1 and CDR2 from the germline V gene are SGDLS and YYNGEE. This CDR3 comprises 15 residues. The CDR3 spells CASSVVAGGTDTQYF. The CDR3 DNA follows: TGTGCCAGCAGCGTAGTAGCGGGGGGGACAGATACGCAGTATTTT.

This chain links TRBV5-4 with TRBJ2-7; 9 bases line up with TRBD1. Germline assignment: CDR1 SGHNT and CDR2 YYREEE (reference sequence). The CDR3 has 15 amino acids. J lost 4 bases, V lost 4 bases, and 9 bases had no gene match. The CDR3 sequence: CASSHKQGAAYEQYF. The CDR3 bases are TGTGCCAGCAGCCACAAACAGGGGGCTGCGTACGAGCAGTACTTC.

The genes are TRBV29-1 and TRBJ1-5, with a weak D call TRBD1 (6 bases). CDR3 length equals 14 residues. Germline CDR1 SQVTM, CDR2 ANQGSEA. V lost 6 bases and J 2 bases, leaving 14 bases between the germline ends. CDR3 sequence (DNA): TGCAGCGTGACGGGGGGCAGAGGCAATCAGCCCCAGCATTTT. Amino acids: CSVTGGRGNQPQHF. Using reference TRBV29-1 and TRBJ1-5 for the parts outside the CDR3, the full variable domain is SAVISQKPSRDICQRGTSLTIQCQVDSQVTMMFWYRQQPGQSLTLIATANQGSEATYESGFVIDKFPISRPNLTFSTLTVSNMSPEDSSIYLCSVTGGRGNQPQHFGDGTRLSIL.

This clone occurred once. The V call is TRBV19, the J call TRBJ2-7; possibly TRBD2 for D (5 bases). V was trimmed by 4 bases and J by 6 bases, leaving 10 bases between them. The CDR3 sequence is 12 residues long. Germline-derived CDR1 and CDR2 are LNHDA and SQIVND (reference sequence). The CDR3 reads CASSTSRGEQYF. The CDR3 nucleotides are TGTGCCAGTAGTACCAGTCGGGGCGAGCAGTACTTC.

The chain joins TRBV12-3 or TRBV12-4 to TRBJ2-3; 7 bases are shared with TRBD1. Trimming cost V 6 bases and J 6 bases; bases outside gene matches: 6. There are 13 residues in the CDR3. Here the CDR3 DNA reads TGTGCCAGCAGAAACAGGGGTTCTGATACGCAGTATTTT. Translation: CASRNRGSDTQYF.

The chain recombines TRBV4-3 with TRBJ2-7, with a weak D call TRBD1 (6 bases). Germline V gene lookup returns CDR1 LGHNA and CDR2 YSLEER. V dropped 1 base and J dropped 6 bases, with 19 bases sitting between them. This CDR3 contains 16 residues. This CDR3 is CASSQGSLRGRGEQYF. The CDR3 DNA reads as TGCGCCAGCAGCCAAGGAAGTCTGCGTGGCAGGGGCGAGCAGTACTTC.

This chain links TRBV7-8 with TRBJ2-7; D may be TRBD2 (5 bases). CDR1 and CDR2 from the germline V gene are SGHVS and FQNEAQ. V lost 7 bases and J 3 bases, leaving 16 bases between the germline ends. This CDR3 spans 14 amino acids. CDR3 loop: CASTSSWLLYEQYF. In nucleotides, the CDR3 is TGTGCCAGCACCTCTAGCTGGCTCCTCTACGAGCAGTACTTC. The full variable domain, in which reference TRBV7-8 and TRBJ2-7 provide the parts outside the CDR3, is GAGVSQSPRYKVAKRGQDVALRCDPISGHVSLFWYQQALGQGPEFLTYFQNEAQLDKSGLPSDRFFAERPEGSVSTLKIQRTQQEDSAVYLCASTSSWLLYEQYFGPGTRLTVT.

The J gene is TRBJ2-3, the V gene TRBV7-9, with D unclear. CDR1 is SEHNR, CDR2 FQNEAQ, per germline (reference sequence). The CDR3 sequence is 15 residues long. With 1 base removed from V and 4 bases from J, the gap between germline ends came to 12 bases. The CDR3 nucleotides are TGTGCCAGCAGCTTAGACTTTGGGTCCGCAGATACGCAGTATTTT. It yields the protein CASSLDFGSADTQYF.